These T cell receptor beta chains were read from a single sample in a study of shared clonotypes between healthy human individuals. Using immunoSEQ multiplex PCR, the repertoire was profiled, and TCRdb retains in-frame clones only, with some absent. The sample includes under 1,900,000 clones, approximately 98.5% of them seen just once. What was sequenced was naive CD4+ T cells sorted from blood. These receptors all come from a man aged 30-40 years in good health. CDR3s include the opening cysteine and the closing phenylalanine or tryptophan. Each record gives: CDR3 protein, CDR3 DNA, V gene, clone size, D gene, J gene. D genes are given only for firm matches. The listing skips clone size in some rows; elsewhere it reads once, few, many or a size class.

cdr3_aa: CASSVRPVLGQETQYF; cdr3_nt: TGTGCCAGCAGCGTCAGGCCGGTACTAGGGCAAGAGACCCAGTACTTC; v_call: TRBV9; clone_size: -; d_call: -; j_call: TRBJ2-5
cdr3_aa: CASSSPLSQETQYF; cdr3_nt: TGTGCCAGCAGCTCCCCTCTGAGCCAAGAGACCCAGTACTTC; v_call: TRBV28; clone_size: -; d_call: -; j_call: TRBJ2-5
cdr3_aa: CAISEWGREYEQYF; cdr3_nt: TGTGCCATCAGTGAGTGGGGGCGCGAGTACGAGCAGTACTTC; v_call: TRBV10-3; clone_size: once; d_call: -; j_call: TRBJ2-7
cdr3_aa: CASRSGGPSNQPQHF; cdr3_nt: TGTGCCAGCAGGTCCGGGGGCCCGAGCAATCAGCCCCAGCATTTT; v_call: TRBV28; clone_size: -; d_call: -; j_call: TRBJ1-5
cdr3_aa: CASSSGHGGRETQYF; cdr3_nt: TGTGCCAGCAGCTCCGGACATGGGGGTCGGGAGACCCAGTACTTC; v_call: TRBV11-2; clone_size: once; d_call: -; j_call: TRBJ2-5
cdr3_aa: CASSSHRNTEAFF; cdr3_nt: TGTGCCAGCAGCTCTCACAGGAACACTGAAGCTTTCTTT; v_call: TRBV11-3; clone_size: -; d_call: -; j_call: TRBJ1-1
cdr3_aa: CASTGATYNEQFF; cdr3_nt: TGTGCCAGCACAGGGGCTACATACAATGAGCAGTTCTTC; v_call: TRBV7-9; clone_size: -; d_call: -; j_call: TRBJ2-1
cdr3_aa: CASSLIPQGDPFKQYF; cdr3_nt: TGTGCCAGCAGTTTGATACCTCAGGGAGACCCCTTCAAGCAGTACTTC; v_call: TRBV28; clone_size: -; d_call: -; j_call: TRBJ2-7
cdr3_aa: CASSLTGGLAGEVDTQYF; cdr3_nt: TGTGCCAGCAGCTTAACGGGTGGACTAGCGGGAGAGGTGGATACGCAGTATTTT; v_call: TRBV7-3; clone_size: once; d_call: TRBD2; j_call: TRBJ2-3
cdr3_aa: CASSAGLEGHIQYF; cdr3_nt: TGTGCCAGCAGCGCGGGGCTGGAGGGACACATTCAGTACTTC; v_call: TRBV9; clone_size: once; d_call: -; j_call: TRBJ2-4
cdr3_aa: CASSVGGDTQYF; cdr3_nt: TGCGCCAGCAGTGTCGGTGGAGATACGCAGTATTTT; v_call: TRBV10-2; clone_size: -; d_call: -; j_call: TRBJ2-3
cdr3_aa: CASSLFQETQYF; cdr3_nt: TGCGCCAGCAGCTTGTTCCAAGAGACCCAGTACTTC; v_call: TRBV5-1; clone_size: -; d_call: -; j_call: TRBJ2-5
cdr3_aa: CSVDSYYGYTF; cdr3_nt: TGCAGCGTTGATTCATACTATGGCTACACCTTC; v_call: TRBV29-1; clone_size: -; d_call: -; j_call: TRBJ1-2
cdr3_aa: CASSLGLAEIPYEQYF; cdr3_nt: TGTGCCAGCAGTTTAGGACTAGCGGAGATCCCCTACGAGCAGTACTTC; v_call: TRBV27; clone_size: once; d_call: TRBD2; j_call: TRBJ2-7
cdr3_aa: CASSSRVPNQPQHF; cdr3_nt: TGTGCCAGTAGTTCCAGGGTCCCTAATCAGCCCCAGCATTTT; v_call: TRBV19; clone_size: -; d_call: -; j_call: TRBJ1-5
cdr3_aa: CASGPGTSGKVDTQYF; cdr3_nt: TGTGCTAGTGGACCTGGGACTAGCGGGAAAGTGGATACGCAGTATTTT; v_call: TRBV12-5; clone_size: -; d_call: TRBD2; j_call: TRBJ2-3
cdr3_aa: CASSLGRDQETQYF; cdr3_nt: TGTGCCAGCAGCTTAGGCAGGGACCAAGAGACCCAGTACTTC; v_call: TRBV11-2; clone_size: once; d_call: -; j_call: TRBJ2-5
cdr3_aa: CASSLRLAEKSYNEQFF; cdr3_nt: TGTGCCAGCAGCTTAAGGCTGGCGGAAAAATCCTACAATGAGCAGTTCTTC; v_call: TRBV7-9; clone_size: -; d_call: -; j_call: TRBJ2-1
cdr3_aa: CASRPDNTPSYEQYF; cdr3_nt: TGTGCCAGCAGACCTGACAATACGCCGTCCTACGAGCAGTACTTC; v_call: TRBV7-6; clone_size: -; d_call: -; j_call: TRBJ2-7
cdr3_aa: CASSVGIGNTEAFF; cdr3_nt: TGTGCCAGCAGCGTTGGAATAGGGAATACTGAAGCTTTCTTT; v_call: TRBV9; clone_size: -; d_call: -; j_call: TRBJ1-1